The 17 T cell receptor beta chains below come from one sample, sequenced in a study of T-cell reconstitution after alpha-beta-depleted transplantation in children. The authors prepared the TCRbeta library with unique molecular identifiers. TCRdb analysed the PCR reads with MiXCR anew, one entry per CDR3 protein. This table holds more than 450,000 distinct CDR3 sequences, around 19% found once. The specimen comprised PBMCs from the stem cell graft donor, sampled from the stem cell graft. Source of these receptors: a human donor who donated a stem cell graft to a child with acute lymphoblastic leukemia.

This clonotype has more than one count but fewer than ten. The V gene is TRBV3-1, the J gene TRBJ1-1; no firm D call. CDR1 and CDR2 from the germline V gene are LGHDT and YNNKEL (reference sequence). The CDR3 length is 14 residues. V lost 2 bases, J lost 0 bases, and 7 bases lay in between. In nucleotides, the CDR3 is TGTGCCAGCAGCCAAAGGACCGTGAACACTGAAGCTTTCTTT. Translation gives CASSQRTVNTEAFF.

This clonotype was counted between two and nine times. The CDR3 region is CAISEPPLGETQYF. For the CDR3, the DNA is TGTGCCATCAGTGAGCCCCCCCTGGGAGAGACCCAGTACTTC. The V call is TRBV10-3, the J call TRBJ2-5; D remains unclear. Germline loops: CDR1 ENHRY, CDR2 SYGVKD. CDR3 length: 14 amino acids. Trimming removed 2 bases from V and 4 bases from J, with 11 bases in between.

This clonotype turned up a few times. This chain connects TRBV6-1 to TRBJ2-5, with a tentative D call TRBD1 (6 bases). Trimming cost V 7 bases and J 5 bases, with 17 bases left between them. The CDR3 has 14 amino acids. CDR1 MNHNS and CDR2 SASEGT come from the germline V gene. CDR3 sequence (DNA): TGTGCCAGCAATCCCCGGGGACATTGGGAGACCCAGTACTTC. This encodes CASNPRGHWETQYF.

This chain links TRBV7-2 with TRBJ1-2, with unresolved D. V lost 5 bases and J lost 9, with 16 bases in between. The germline gives CDR1 SGHTA, CDR2 FQGNSA. The CDR3 spans 13 residues. CDR3 sequence (DNA): TGTGCCAGCAGCCTCCCCCAGGTTCCAAGCTACACCTTC. It specifies CASSLPQVPSYTF.

The chain combines TRBV12-3 or TRBV12-4 with TRBJ1-2; D remains ambiguous. The ends were cut back, 5 bases at V and 2 bases at J, with 12 bases in the middle. The CDR3 loop spans 14 amino acids. In DNA form, the CDR3 reads TGTGCCAGCAGTCCTTCATCGGGGAACTATGGCTACACCTTC. Translated, it gives CASSPSSGNYGYTF.

This clonotype was observed at least ten times. The rearrangement joins TRBV15 to TRBJ2-5, with TRBD1 matching over 7 bases. CDR1 is LNHNV and CDR2 is YYDKDF in the germline V gene (reference sequence). V was pared by 4 bases and J by 3 bases, with 5 bases of the junction left unmatched. The CDR3 covers 14 residues. In DNA, the CDR3 is TGTGCCACCAGCACCGGACAGGAAGAAGAGACCCAGTACTTC. It translates to CATSTGQEEETQYF.

This clonotype occurred once. The chain recombines TRBV11-2 with TRBJ2-3; 8 bases are shared with TRBD2. Trimming at V came to 3 bases and at J to 4 bases, leaving 21 bases not matched to a gene. CDR3 size: 20 residues. Germline loops: CDR1 SGHAT, CDR2 FQNNGV. The CDR3 sequence is CASSLLSGPAGALGPDTQYF. The CDR3 bases are TGTGCCAGCAGCTTGCTCTCAGGTCCAGCGGGAGCTTTAGGGCCAGATACGCAGTATTTT.

This clonotype was seen a handful of times. J is TRBJ2-7 and V is TRBV5-1; the D gene is possibly TRBD1 (6 bases). Germline V gene sequence: CDR1 SGHRS, CDR2 YFSETQ. V lost 0 bases, J lost 4 bases, and 8 bases lay in between. CDR3 length: 13 amino acids. CDR3 DNA: TGCGCCAGCAGCTTGGTTACAGGGTACGAGCAGTACTTC. Translation gives CASSLVTGYEQYF.

The chain recombines TRBV9 with TRBJ1-1, with D maybe TRBD1 (5 bases). Germline V gives CDR1 SGDLS, CDR2 YYNGEE. The CDR3 covers 13 residues. V was clipped by 0 bases and J by 6 bases, with 9 bases between them. The CDR3 coding sequence is TGTGCCAGCAGCGTAGGACCGGGACCTGAAGCTTTCTTT. Translation: CASSVGPGPEAFF.

The table lists this clonotype with a few counts. The CDR3 loop is CASSAQGGSNQPQHF. The CDR3 nucleotides read TGTGCCAGCAGTGCACAGGGTGGAAGCAATCAGCCCCAGCATTTT. This chain links TRBV6-1 with TRBJ1-5, with D perhaps TRBD1 (6 bases). The V and J ends lost 4 bases and 1 base respectively, with 11 bases between them. The CDR3 is 15 amino acids. Germline CDR1 is MNHNS and CDR2 is SASEGT.

In this sample, this clonotype turned up many times. The gene calls are TRBV7-9 and TRBJ1-2; D is unresolved. This CDR3 has 14 amino acids. V shed 0 bases and J shed 9 bases, with 14 bases lying between them. Germline CDR1 SEHNR, CDR2 FQNEAQ (reference sequence). CDR3 in amino acids: CASSLAVGPLCYTF. The DNA for the CDR3 is TGTGCCAGCAGCTTAGCGGTTGGTCCGCTCTGCTACACCTTC.

This clonotype was detected only a few times. The chain carries TRBV24-1 and TRBJ1-3; tentatively, D is TRBD1 (5 bases). V gave up 3 bases and J gave up 3 bases, with 8 bases separating them. This CDR3 is 14 amino acids long. Germline assignment: CDR1 KGHDR and CDR2 SFDVKD. DNA for the CDR3: TGTGCCACCAGTGATGAAGGGGTTGGAAACACCATATATTTT. This encodes CATSDEGVGNTIYF.

The chain couples TRBV13 to TRBJ1-2; 8 bases are shared with TRBD1. V trimming: 5 bases; J trimming: 4 bases; junction bases outside the gene matches: 9. CDR1 and CDR2 from the germline V gene are PRHDT and FYEKMQ (reference sequence). The CDR3 runs 15 residues. The DNA for the CDR3 is TGTGCCAGCAGCCTACCGGGACAGGTGATCTATGGCTACACCTTC. Protein: CASSLPGQVIYGYTF.

The chain joins TRBV5-1 to TRBJ2-2, with D unresolved. V lost 6 bases to trimming and J lost 6 bases, with 12 bases between them. Germline assignment: CDR1 SGHRS and CDR2 YFSETQ. The CDR3 length is 13 residues. Written as DNA, the CDR3 is TGCGCCAGCACGGAAGAAGGGTCCGGGGAGCTGTTTTTT. The encoded protein is CASTEEGSGELFF.

A few counts support this clonotype. The V and J genes are TRBV6-5 and TRBJ2-7; 8 nucleotides align to TRBD1. Trimming removed 2 bases from V and 4 bases from J; junction bases left unmatched: 4. Germline V CDR1 and CDR2: MNHEY, SVGAGI. This CDR3 has 14 amino acids. The DNA for the CDR3 is TGTGCCAGCAGTTACACACGACAGGGGTACGAGCAGTACTTC. It yields the protein CASSYTRQGYEQYF.

This clonotype appeared a few times. The J gene is TRBJ1-3, the V gene TRBV5-6, with a tentative D call TRBD1 (6 bases). Trimming removed 4 bases from V and 1 base from J, with 15 bases in between. CDR1 and CDR2 (germline): SGHDT, YYEEEE. The CDR3 covers 16 residues. Here the CDR3 DNA reads TGTGCCAGCAGCCGGGACACAGGGTGGTCTGGAAACACCATATATTTT. Its protein is CASSRDTGWSGNTIYF.

This clonotype was seen only a few times. The V and J genes are TRBV19 and TRBJ2-7; unclear D gene. Germline values: CDR1 LNHDA, CDR2 SQIVND (reference sequence). The CDR3 is 15 amino acids. The V gene lost 6 bases and the J gene lost 0 bases, with 15 bases spanning the gap. The CDR3 sequence: CASSERITSSYEQYF. CDR3 nucleotide sequence: TGTGCCAGTAGCGAGCGAATTACGAGCTCCTACGAGCAGTACTTC. Full variable domain (outside the CDR3, taken from reference TRBV19 and TRBJ2-7): DGGITQSPKYLFRKEGQNVTLSCEQNLNHDAMYWYRQDPGQGLRLIYYSQIVNDFQKGDIAEGYSVSREKKESFPLTVTSAQKNPTAFYLCASSERITSSYEQYFGPGTRLTVT.